One and the same sample provided the 27 T cell receptor beta chains below, sequenced in a study of T cell responses to AZD1222 COVID-19 vaccine. TCRdb's table, derived via immunoSEQ multiplex PCR, lists solely in-frame clones and lacks some. This sample has about 90,000 clones; approximately 88% occur once, and the top ten carry about 6%. The sample here was peripheral blood, taken on day 0 of AZD1222 vaccination. All receptors come from an adult in good health.

The chain links TRBV5-1 to TRBJ1-2, with D hard to call. CDR1 SGHRS and CDR2 YFSETQ come from the germline V gene. Trimming stripped 2 bases from V and 2 bases from J, with 10 bases between. The CDR3 sequence is 14 residues long. The CDR3 DNA sequence: TGCGCCAGCAGCTTCTTCTCCCGAAACTATGGCTACACCTTC. This codes for CASSFFSRNYGYTF.

The gene calls are TRBV28 and TRBJ1-5; 8 bases fit TRBD1. The ends lost 6 bases at V and 3 bases at J; junction bases unmatched: 16. This CDR3 is built from 18 residues. From germline, CDR1 is MDHEN and CDR2 SYDVKM. The CDR3 spells CASSYRVGAGGLNQPQHF. As DNA, the CDR3 is TGTGCCAGCAGCTACCGAGTAGGGGCAGGGGGCCTCAATCAGCCCCAGCATTTT.

This clone showed up just once. The chain has TRBV18 and TRBJ2-1, with 13 bases matching TRBD2. The CDR3 extends over 15 amino acids. Germline values: CDR1 KGHSH, CDR2 LQKENI. V shed 8 bases and J 6 bases; nucleotides not matched to a gene: 7. The DNA of the CDR3 is TGTGCCAGCCTACAGGGGACTAGCGGGACCAATGAGCAGTTCTTC. Protein: CASLQGTSGTNEQFF.

J is TRBJ2-7 and V is TRBV5-1; D is perhaps TRBD2 (6 bases). The CDR3 extends over 17 amino acids. Trimming took off 0 bases at V and 2 bases at J, with 18 bases between the two ends. The germline gives CDR1 SGHRS, CDR2 YFSETQ. In DNA, the CDR3 is TGCGCCAGCAGCTTGGCCTTAAGGGGCGGGGCCCCCTACGAGCAGTACTTC. This translates into CASSLALRGGAPYEQYF.

The chain uses TRBV28 and TRBJ2-1; 7 positions match TRBD2. J gave up 1 base and V 5 bases, and 5 bases lay outside the gene matches. Germline values: CDR1 MDHEN, CDR2 SYDVKM. The CDR3 runs 15 residues. The CDR3 coding sequence is TGTGCCAGCAGTGGCCGGCGGGGGTCCTACAATGAGCAGTTCTTC. Translation: CASSGRRGSYNEQFF.

This clone was picked up one time. This chain uses TRBV28 with TRBJ1-1; D perhaps matches TRBD1 (6 bases). With 3 bases removed from V and 0 bases from J, the gap between germline ends came to 8 bases. The CDR3 is made up of 14 amino acids. Germline CDR1 reads MDHEN; CDR2 reads SYDVKM. The CDR3 here is CASSFTGMNTEAFF. CDR3 DNA: TGTGCCAGCAGTTTCACAGGGATGAACACTGAAGCTTTCTTT.

This chain joins TRBV24-1 and TRBJ2-1; D may be TRBD1 or TRBD2 (6 bases each). The CDR3 length is 16 residues. The V end lost 5 bases, the J end lost 6 bases, and 19 bases lay between the germline ends. Germline-derived CDR1 and CDR2 are KGHDR and SFDVKD. The CDR3 is CATSVRGAADPNEQFF. DNA for the CDR3: TGTGCCACCAGTGTTAGGGGGGCGGCGGACCCCAATGAGCAGTTCTTC.

V gene TRBV6-1 combines with J gene TRBJ1-2; D call uncertain. Trimming pared 1 base from V and 4 bases from J, leaving 7 bases between. Germline CDR1 MNHNS, CDR2 SASEGT. The CDR3 totals 13 residues. The CDR3 loop is CASSEGGGYGYTF. CDR3 coding DNA: TGTGCCAGCAGTGAAGGAGGTGGCTATGGCTACACCTTC.

This clone was seen once. The J gene is TRBJ2-1, the V gene TRBV9; 11 bases fit TRBD2. With V trimmed by 3 bases and J by 4 bases, 6 bases remained unmatched. In germline, CDR1 is SGDLS, CDR2 YYNGEE. The CDR3 sequence is 16 residues long. The CDR3 loop reads CASSETGTSGYNEQFF. Here the CDR3 DNA reads TGTGCCAGCAGCGAAACCGGGACTAGCGGTTACAATGAGCAGTTCTTC. Complete variable domain (other parts from reference TRBV9 and TRBJ2-1): DSGVTQTPKHLITATGQRVTLRCSPRSGDLSVYWYQQSLDQGLQFLIQYYNGEERAKGNILERFSAQQFPDLHSELNLSSLELGDSALYFCASSETGTSGYNEQFFGPGTRLTVL.

The chain couples TRBV5-1 to TRBJ1-6; maybe TRBD1 (5 bases). This CDR3 spans 14 amino acids. CDR1 and CDR2 (germline): SGHRS, YFSETQ. Trimming took off 7 bases at V and 8 bases at J, with 16 bases between the two ends. The CDR3 coding sequence is TGCGCCAGCTCAAACGCAGGGTTTGATTCACCCCTCCACTTT. Translation: CASSNAGFDSPLHF. Combining the CDR3 with reference TRBV5-1 and TRBJ1-6 gives the whole variable domain KAGVTQTPRYLIKTRGQQVTLSCSPISGHRSVSWYQQTPGQGLQFLFEYFSETQRNKGNFPGRFSGRQFSNSRSEMNVSTLELGDSALYLCASSNAGFDSPLHFGNGTRLTVT.

This clone has just a few counts. The chain recombines TRBV28 with TRBJ1-6; D is possibly TRBD1 (6 bases). V lost 5 bases to trimming and J lost 7 bases, with 12 bases between them. Germline V gives CDR1 MDHEN, CDR2 SYDVKM. The CDR3 length is 14 residues. CDR3 amino acids: CASSTRTENSPLHF. As DNA, the CDR3 is TGTGCCAGCAGTACACGGACAGAGAATTCACCCCTCCACTTT. The variable domain in full, with the rest retrieved from reference TRBV28 and TRBJ1-6, is DVKVTQSSRYLVKRTGEKVFLECVQDMDHENMFWYRQDPGLGLRLIYFSYDVKMKEKGDIPEGYSVSREKKERFSLILESASTNQTSMYLCASSTRTENSPLHFGNGTRLTVT.

In nucleotides, the CDR3 is TGTGCCAGCAGTGCCCTAGCGGGAGCGGCAGAGACCCAGTACTTC. It translates to CASSALAGAAETQYF. The chain recombines TRBV2 with TRBJ2-5; 10 bases line up with TRBD2. V shed 4 bases and J 4 bases; nucleotides not matched to a gene: 6. Germline V gene sequence: CDR1 SNHLY, CDR2 FYNNEI. CDR3 size: 15 residues.

The rearrangement uses TRBV7-8 and TRBJ2-7; 10 nucleotides agree with TRBD1. This CDR3 is built from 15 residues. CDR1 is SGHVS, CDR2 FQNEAQ, per germline. Trimming took 5 bases from V and 0 from J; bases not matched to a gene: 4. The CDR3 coding sequence is TGTGCCAGCAGCGCCGGGACAGGGGCCTCCTACGAGCAGTACTTC. Translation: CASSAGTGASYEQYF.

CDR3 nucleotide sequence: TGTGCCAGCACCCTTCGGCAGGCAACGAACACCGGGGAGCTGTTTTTT. It encodes CASTLRQATNTGELFF. The chain couples TRBV28 to TRBJ2-2, with no clear D. The V and J ends lost 7 bases and 0 bases respectively, with 15 bases between them. The CDR3 extends over 16 amino acids. Germline CDR1 and CDR2: MDHEN and SYDVKM.

This chain connects TRBV27 to TRBJ2-1, with D perhaps matching TRBD2 (7 bases). In germline, CDR1 is MNHEY, CDR2 SMNVEV (reference sequence). This CDR3 comprises 15 residues. Deletions cut 6 bases from V and 2 bases from J, with 14 bases between. DNA for the CDR3: TGTGCCAGCAGCCAGAGCGGGACACCCTACAATGAGCAGTTCTTC. Amino acid sequence: CASSQSGTPYNEQFF.

V gene TRBV19 combines with J gene TRBJ1-5, with D unclear. This CDR3 comprises 16 residues. Germline CDR1 is LNHDA and CDR2 is SQIVND (reference sequence). Trimming shortened V by 4 bases and J by 0 bases, and 13 bases separated the two germline ends. The CDR3 coding sequence is TGTGCCAGTAGTAAGGTAGGGAAACCTAGCAATCAGCCCCAGCATTTT. As protein: CASSKVGKPSNQPQHF.

The rearrangement joins TRBV6-2 or TRBV6-3 to TRBJ2-1; D may be TRBD1 or TRBD2 (5 bases each). V lost 2 bases to trimming and J lost 0 bases, with 11 bases between them. The CDR3 runs to 16 residues. Germline V gives CDR1 MNHEY, CDR2 SVGEGT. CDR3 in DNA: TGTGCCAGCAGTTACCCCCTTGGGGGCTCCTACAATGAGCAGTTCTTC. Translation gives CASSYPLGGSYNEQFF.

The V gene is TRBV9, the J gene TRBJ2-7; 7 bases align to TRBD1. The CDR3 runs 15 residues. CDR1 and CDR2 from the germline V gene are SGDLS and YYNGEE. After removal of 0 bases from V and 0 bases from J, the junction contained 3 bases not matched to a gene. The chain's CDR3 is CASSVGDSSSYEQYF. The CDR3 DNA follows: TGTGCCAGCAGCGTAGGGGACAGCAGCTCCTACGAGCAGTACTTC.

V usage is TRBV7-3 and J usage is TRBJ2-1; 7 nucleotides match TRBD2. The V gene end was trimmed by 1 base and the J gene end by 6 bases; junction bases not matched to a gene: 9. The CDR3 runs to 16 residues. Germline CDR1 SGHTA, CDR2 FQGTGA. DNA for the CDR3: TGTGCCAGCAGCTTAAATCCGGGACTATCCCTCAATGAGCAGTTCTTC. Translated: CASSLNPGLSLNEQFF.

This clone was counted a single time. The chain recombines TRBV29-1 with TRBJ2-3; TRBD1 aligns across 10 bases. The V and J ends lost 7 bases and 5 bases, in that order; junction bases with no gene match: 3. The CDR3 totals 12 residues. Germline V CDR1 and CDR2: SQVTM, ANQGSEA. The CDR3, as DNA: TGCAGCGCGGGACAGGGGTTAGATACGCAGTATTTT. Its translation is CSAGQGLDTQYF.

The chain couples TRBV9 to TRBJ2-3; D unresolved. Germline V gene lookup returns CDR1 SGDLS and CDR2 YYNGEE. The CDR3 runs 13 residues. V shed 0 bases and J shed 2 bases, with 4 bases lying between them. This CDR3 is CASSVGATDTQYF. CDR3 DNA sequence: TGTGCCAGCAGCGTAGGGGCCACAGATACGCAGTATTTT.

The rearrangement links TRBV4-2 to TRBJ2-3, with 14 bases matching TRBD2. This CDR3 has 15 residues. V dropped 6 bases and J dropped 4; count of bases not matched to a gene: 3. Germline V gene sequence: CDR1 LGHNA, CDR2 YNFKEQ. The CDR3 spells CASRRLAGGADTQYF. CDR3 bases: TGTGCCAGCAGAAGACTAGCGGGAGGGGCAGATACGCAGTATTTT.

This clone was observed once. The rearrangement links TRBV6-5 to TRBJ2-3; D might be TRBD2 (6 bases). V lost 5 bases, J lost 7 bases, and 19 bases lay in between. The CDR3 covers 15 residues. Per the germline V gene, CDR1 is MNHEY and CDR2 is SVGAGI. The CDR3 spells CASSHEGQGGYTQYF. CDR3 nucleotides: TGTGCCAGCAGTCATGAAGGGCAGGGAGGTTATACGCAGTATTTT.

The chain is built from TRBV30 and TRBJ2-5, with 11 bases that match TRBD1. Germline V gives CDR1 GTSNPN, CDR2 SVGIG (reference sequence). The CDR3 consists of 15 residues. With V trimmed by 2 bases and J by 4 bases, 6 bases remained unmatched. The CDR3 is CAWSPGQGVGETQYF. The CDR3 DNA follows: TGTGCCTGGAGTCCGGGACAGGGGGTAGGAGAGACCCAGTACTTC.

The V call is TRBV20-1, the J call TRBJ1-1, with D tentatively TRBD1 (5 bases). Trimming left V 5 bases short and J 7 bases short, with 8 bases between. Germline-derived CDR1 and CDR2 are DFQATT and SNEGSKA (reference sequence). The CDR3 runs to 10 residues. CDR3 residues: CSAPQVEAFF. The CDR3 DNA is TGCAGTGCTCCACAGGTTGAAGCTTTCTTT.

In this sample, this clone turned up once. This chain connects TRBV7-6 to TRBJ2-7, with TRBD1 as a possible D gene (5 bases). V was clipped by 1 base and J by 7 bases, with 11 bases between them. Germline V gene data show CDR1 as SGHVS and CDR2 as FNYEAQ. CDR3 length: 13 residues. DNA of the CDR3: TGTGCCAGCAGCTTAGGGGCAGGGTGGGAGCAGTACTTC. It encodes CASSLGAGWEQYF.

The chain joins TRBV5-4 to TRBJ2-6; D is undetermined. CDR3 length: 17 residues. The germline V gene encodes CDR1 SGHNT and CDR2 YYREEE (reference sequence). Trimming shortened V by 0 bases and J by 0 bases, and 10 bases separated the two germline ends. Written as DNA, the CDR3 is TGTGCCAGCAGCTTGGAACAGCTGAGCTCTGGGGCCAACGTCCTGACTTTC. Its translation: CASSLEQLSSGANVLTF.